This T cell receptor (beta chain) originates from a study of identical twins. Germline V gives CDR1 ENHRY, CDR2 SYGVKD. The CDR3 length is 14 residues. J gave up 0 bases and V 6 bases, and 1 base lay outside the gene matches. This clonotype has more than one count but fewer than ten. Antigen specificity is unknown. TCRdb processed the 5' RACE reads anew with MiXCR; each CDR3 protein has one entry. The sample shows 500,000 to 650,000 distinct CDR3 sequences, about 22% of them seen only once. General study results and limits: In drawing conclusions, the study used cross-sectional statistical analysis and did not follow the same donors.

These data also featured in a second study, about yellow fever vaccine responses in identical twins.

This receptor was identified in a woman in her late teens or twenties in good health. The chain employs TRBV10-3 and TRBJ2-2; the match to TRBD2 covers 7 bases. Sequencing was performed on CD4+ T cells sorted from blood. DNA of the CDR3: TGTGCCATCAGGGGGGGGACGAACACCGGGGAGCTGTTTTTT. The encoded protein is CAIRGGTNTGELFF.